Below, 8 T cell receptor beta chains from the same sample are listed, as sequenced in a study of blood T cell repertoires in COVID-19. Sequenced by immunoSEQ multiplex PCR; TCRdb stores in-frame clones only, minus some. There are approximately 150,000 clones in the sample; roughly 78% occur only once, and roughly 15% lies in the top ten. Sequencing was done on a sample of peripheral blood. These receptors all come from a human donor with acute or convalescent COVID-19. The donor label of this sample is uncertain.

This clone was detected only once. The V and J genes are TRBV7-3 and TRBJ2-1; D is perhaps TRBD2 (7 bases). The CDR3 spans 15 residues. The germline V gene encodes CDR1 SGHTA and CDR2 FQGTGA. The germline V and J ends were trimmed by 5 bases and 4 bases, with 15 bases remaining between them. DNA of the CDR3: TGTGCCAGCAGCCCACGAGGGGGAGGGTACAATGAGCAGTTCTTC. Its protein product is CASSPRGGGYNEQFF.

V and J are TRBV2 and TRBJ1-2; no firm D call. The germline V and J ends were trimmed by 6 bases and 4 bases, with 18 bases remaining between them. The V gene's germline CDR1 is SNHLY and CDR2 FYNNEI. The CDR3 has 15 residues. The CDR3, as DNA: TGTGCCAGCAGAGAGAGTGAATCTGCTTTCTATGGCTACACCTTC. Protein product: CASRESESAFYGYTF.

J is TRBJ2-7 and V is TRBV18, with TRBD1 identical over 9 bases. The CDR3 runs 15 residues. V lost 5 bases and J lost 3; bases outside the gene matches: 8. The germline V gene encodes CDR1 KGHSH and CDR2 LQKENI. CDR3 DNA: TGTGCCAGCTCAGGGAACAGGGGGCGAGGCTACGAGCAGTACTTC. Protein: CASSGNRGRGYEQYF.

The gene calls are TRBV7-6 and TRBJ1-1, with 7 positions matching TRBD1. The CDR3 is 15 amino acids. The germline V gene has CDR1 SGHVS and CDR2 FNYEAQ. After removal of 3 bases from V and 2 bases from J, the junction contained 6 bases not matched to a gene. The DNA of the CDR3 is TGTGCCAGCAGCTTTAGACAGGGAATTAACACTGAAGCTTTCTTT. Translating it yields CASSFRQGINTEAFF.

V usage is TRBV3-1 (or the pseudogene TRBV3-2) and J usage is TRBJ2-2; D might be TRBD1 (6 bases). From germline, CDR1 is LGHDT and CDR2 YNNKEL (reference sequence). Trimming cost V 7 bases and J 1 base, with 19 bases left between them. The CDR3 has 17 residues. This CDR3 reads CASTRLPGTLNTGELFF. The CDR3 DNA reads as TGTGCCAGCACCCGACTACCGGGGACATTGAACACCGGGGAGCTGTTTTTT.

J is TRBJ1-6 and V is TRBV10-2, with TRBD1 matching 7 bases. Germline CDR1 and CDR2: WSHSY and SAAADI. The CDR3 loop spans 15 amino acids. The V gene end was trimmed by 6 bases and the J gene end by 10 bases; junction bases not matched to a gene: 12. CDR3: CASRTGYGSESPLHF. DNA for the CDR3: TGCGCCAGCAGGACAGGGTACGGCTCTGAGTCACCCCTCCACTTT.

The gene calls are TRBV6-5 and TRBJ1-2; possibly TRBD1 for D (6 bases). CDR1 and CDR2 from the germline V gene are MNHEY and SVGAGI. The CDR3 covers 14 residues. The ends were cut back, 6 bases at V and 2 bases at J, with 13 bases in the middle. CDR3 protein: CASRLTGTNYGYTF. In DNA, the CDR3 is TGTGCCAGCAGACTGACAGGTACCAACTATGGCTACACCTTC.

This clone was seen once. The CDR3 loop is CACRNRFTEAFF. The CDR3 DNA is TGTGCCTGTAGGAACAGGTTCACTGAAGCTTTCTTT. The gene calls are TRBV30 and TRBJ1-1, with D possibly TRBD1 on 5 matching bases. CDR1 is GTSNPN and CDR2 is SVGIG in the germline V gene (reference sequence). Trimming cost V 6 bases and J 4 bases, with 12 bases left between them. CDR3 length: 12 amino acids.